This record covers a single TCR beta chain. Its antigen is unknown. The data stem from a study of cytotoxic CD8 clonotypes in ibrutinib-treated CLL. General observations from the study: Treatment left the uncommon public clonotypes either contracted or stable in frequency.

Sequencing used immunoSEQ multiplex PCR; TCRdb keeps in-frame clones, though not all of them. Among 120,000 to 150,000 clones listed, about 72% were seen once. Germline assignment: CDR1 SGHTA and CDR2 FQGTGA. Deletions cut 6 bases from V and 1 base from J, with 6 bases between. The CDR3 totals 13 residues. The J gene is TRBJ2-2, the V gene TRBV7-3; D is ambiguous. Specimen: PBMCs, collected after 12 months of ibrutinib treatment. This sequence originates from a human donor with chronic lymphocytic leukemia. The CDR3 spells CASSFGNTGELFF. In nucleotides, the CDR3 is TGTGCCAGCAGTTTTGGGAACACCGGGGAGCTGTTTTTT. Drawing the rest from reference TRBV7-3 and TRBJ2-2, the complete variable domain is GAGVSQTPSNKVTEKGKYVELRCDPISGHTALYWYRQSLGQGPEFLIYFQGTGAADDSGLPNDRFFAVRPEGSVSTLKIQRTERGDSAVYLCASSFGNTGELFFGEGSRLTVL.